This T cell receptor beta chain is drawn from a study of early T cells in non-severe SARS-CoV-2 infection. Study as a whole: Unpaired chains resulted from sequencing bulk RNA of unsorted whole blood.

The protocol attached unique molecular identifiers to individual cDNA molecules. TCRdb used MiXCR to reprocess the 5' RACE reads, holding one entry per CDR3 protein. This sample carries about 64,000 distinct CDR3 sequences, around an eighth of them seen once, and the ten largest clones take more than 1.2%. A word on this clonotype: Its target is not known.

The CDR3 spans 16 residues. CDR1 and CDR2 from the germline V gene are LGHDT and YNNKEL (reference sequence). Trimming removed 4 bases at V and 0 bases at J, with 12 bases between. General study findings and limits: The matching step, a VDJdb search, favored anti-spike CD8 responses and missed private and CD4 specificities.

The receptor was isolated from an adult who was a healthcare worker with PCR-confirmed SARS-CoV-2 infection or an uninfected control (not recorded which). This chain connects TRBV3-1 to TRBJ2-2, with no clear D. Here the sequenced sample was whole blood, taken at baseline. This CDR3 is CASSLVGGTNTGELFF. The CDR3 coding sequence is TGTGCCAGCAGCCTCGTGGGCGGAACGAACACCGGGGAGCTGTTTTTT.